The present T cell receptor beta chain was sequenced within a study of blood T cells in healthy people across ages. Across the whole study: Template-switching capture recovered about one barcoded beta molecule per two T cells.

PBMCs, at least 6.5 million per sample, were isolated. A second PCR of about 6 to 11 cycles used a sample-barcoded 5' primer and a J-beta primer mix. TCRdb passed the 5' RACE reads through MiXCR, listing each CDR3 protein once. The sample lists roughly 1.5 million distinct CDR3 sequences; roughly 43% were seen once. Study-wide findings and caveats: A roughly linear age-dependent decrease characterized TCR beta diversity per million T cells.

This clonotype was recorded a few times. Antigen specificity is unknown. The V and J ends lost 7 bases and 6 bases respectively, with 19 bases between them. CDR3 length: 14 residues. Germline lookup yields CDR1 ENHRY and CDR2 SYGVKD. This chain joins TRBV10-3 and TRBJ2-7; TRBD2 is a possible D gene (6 bases). The TCR sequence derives from a woman aged 18-29 years in good health. Sequencing used blood. The CDR3 is CAITREDQAGEQYF. CDR3 in DNA: TGTGCCATCACGAGGGAGGACCAAGCAGGCGAGCAGTACTTC.